One T cell receptor beta chain is described in this entry. What it binds is unknown. This record comes from a study of shared clonotypes between healthy human individuals. Study in general: Each donor contributed plates that comprised three CD4 naive, three CD4 memory, two CD8 naive and one CD8 memory.

The genomic DNA of each subset was split evenly across several immunoSEQ plates. Profiled with immunoSEQ multiplex PCR; TCRdb holds only in-frame clones, not every one. The data hold almost 750,000 clones, with just under 75% observed a single time. Study-level findings and limits: When naive CD4 clonotypes were compared across a few donors, around 5% were shared.

This TCR was sampled from a woman aged 25 to 45 in good health. Material: memory CD4+ T cells sorted from blood. The sample's subset: CD45RA-negative fraction.

The CDR3 sequence is CAMPGQTYEQYF. The CDR3 nucleotides are TGCGCCATGCCGGGACAGACCTACGAGCAGTACTTC. The chain carries TRBV10-1 and TRBJ2-7, with 7 bases that match TRBD1. Germline V gene data show CDR1 as WNHNN and CDR2 as SYGVQD (reference sequence). This CDR3 spans 12 amino acids. The V gene end was trimmed by 10 bases and the J gene end by 2 bases; junction bases not matched to a gene: 5.